The subject of this entry is one T cell receptor (beta chain). The antigen is unknown. The data are from a study of T cells in localized non-small cell lung cancer. Study-level findings and limits: For the top 100 tumor clones, a median about 57 also appeared in adjacent lung. Overall survival was longer when the density of T cells in the blood was higher. Tumor trailed uninvolved adjacent lung in T cell clonality, which peaked there. Sequence data derive from only one tumor region, so heterogeneity remains possible.

Looked up from germline, CDR1 is SQVTM and CDR2 is ANQGSEA. The CDR3 sequence is 13 residues long. Assay: immunoSEQ multiplex PCR; the TCRdb copy retains only in-frame clones and omits some. The sample records around 79,000 clones, roughly 75% being singletons. The chain employs TRBV29-1 and TRBJ2-5; D not certain. The end of the DNA is better explained by TRBJ2-7, so the J call may be wrong. The sequences come from PBMCs, collected before any cancer treatment. This TCR came from a man aged 40 to 75 with stage II squamous cell lung carcinoma. CDR3 in DNA: TGCAGCGTCCCCGGGCTCCTCCCTGGCGAGCAGTACTTC. Its translation: CSVPGLLPGEQYF.